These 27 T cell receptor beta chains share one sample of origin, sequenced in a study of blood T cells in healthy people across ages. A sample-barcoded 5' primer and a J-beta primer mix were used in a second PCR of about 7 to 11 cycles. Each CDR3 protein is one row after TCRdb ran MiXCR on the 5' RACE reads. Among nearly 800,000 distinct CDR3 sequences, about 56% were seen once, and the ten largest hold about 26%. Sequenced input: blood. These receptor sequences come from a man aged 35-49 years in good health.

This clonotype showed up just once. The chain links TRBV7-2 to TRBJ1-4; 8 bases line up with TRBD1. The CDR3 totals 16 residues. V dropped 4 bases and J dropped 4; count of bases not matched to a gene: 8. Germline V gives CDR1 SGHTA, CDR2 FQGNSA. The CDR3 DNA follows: TGTGCCAGCAGCTATAGCTCCGGACAGGGTAATGAAAAACTGTTTTTT. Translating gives CASSYSSGQGNEKLFF.

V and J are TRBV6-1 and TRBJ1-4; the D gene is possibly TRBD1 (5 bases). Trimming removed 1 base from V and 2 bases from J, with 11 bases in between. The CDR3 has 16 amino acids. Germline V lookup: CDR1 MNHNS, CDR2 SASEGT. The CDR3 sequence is CASSEVLAGTNEKLFF. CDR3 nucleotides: TGTGCCAGCAGTGAAGTGTTGGCAGGGACTAATGAAAAACTGTTTTTT.

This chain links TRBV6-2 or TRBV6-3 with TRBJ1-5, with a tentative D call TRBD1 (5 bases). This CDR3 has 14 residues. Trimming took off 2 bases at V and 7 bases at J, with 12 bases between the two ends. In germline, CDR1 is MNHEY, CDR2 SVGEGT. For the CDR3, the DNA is TGTGCCAGCAGTTACGGGGCCGAGCGACAGCCCCAGCATTTT. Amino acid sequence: CASSYGAERQPQHF.

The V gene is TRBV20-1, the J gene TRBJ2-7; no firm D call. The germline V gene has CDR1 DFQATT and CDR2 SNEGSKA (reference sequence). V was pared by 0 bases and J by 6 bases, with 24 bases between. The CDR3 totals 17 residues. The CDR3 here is CSARDLRRLRTEAEQYF. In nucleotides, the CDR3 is TGCAGTGCTAGAGATCTTAGACGCCTCAGGACCGAGGCCGAGCAGTACTTC.

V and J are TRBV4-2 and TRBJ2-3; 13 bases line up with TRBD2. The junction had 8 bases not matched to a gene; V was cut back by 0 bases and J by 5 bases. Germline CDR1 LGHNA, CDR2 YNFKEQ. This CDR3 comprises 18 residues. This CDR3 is CASSQETSGGAAVDTQYF. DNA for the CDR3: TGTGCCAGCAGCCAAGAAACTAGCGGGGGGGCCGCGGTAGATACGCAGTATTTT.

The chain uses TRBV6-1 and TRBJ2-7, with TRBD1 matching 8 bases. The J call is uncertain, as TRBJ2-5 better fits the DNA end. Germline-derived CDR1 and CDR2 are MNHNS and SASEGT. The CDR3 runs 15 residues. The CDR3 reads CASSERQGWRETQYF. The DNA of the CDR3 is TGTGCCAGCAGTGAAAGACAGGGGTGGAGAGAGACCCAGTACTTC.

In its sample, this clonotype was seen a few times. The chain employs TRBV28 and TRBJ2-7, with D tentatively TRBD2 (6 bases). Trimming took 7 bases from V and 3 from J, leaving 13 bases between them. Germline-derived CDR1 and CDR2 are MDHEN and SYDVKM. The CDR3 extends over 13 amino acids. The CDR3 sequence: CASTRHGGYEQYF. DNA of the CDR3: TGTGCCAGCACACGACACGGGGGCTACGAGCAGTACTTC. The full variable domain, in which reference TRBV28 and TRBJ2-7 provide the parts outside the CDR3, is DVKVTQSSRYLVKRTGEKVFLECVQDMDHENMFWYRQDPGLGLRLIYFSYDVKMKEKGDIPEGYSVSREKKERFSLILESASTNQTSMYLCASTRHGGYEQYFGPGTRLTVT.

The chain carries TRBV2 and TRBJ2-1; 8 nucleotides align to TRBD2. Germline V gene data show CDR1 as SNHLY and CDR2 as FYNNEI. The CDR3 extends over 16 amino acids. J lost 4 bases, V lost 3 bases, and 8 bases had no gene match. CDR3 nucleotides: TGTGCCAGCAGTGAGCGGGGACTAGTGAGATACAATGAGCAGTTCTTC. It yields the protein CASSERGLVRYNEQFF. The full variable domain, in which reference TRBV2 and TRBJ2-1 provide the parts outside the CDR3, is EPEVTQTPSHQVTQMGQEVILRCVPISNHLYFYWYRQILGQKVEFLVSFYNNEISEKSEIFDDQFSVERPDGSNFTLKIRSTKLEDSAMYFCASSERGLVRYNEQFFGPGTRLTVL.

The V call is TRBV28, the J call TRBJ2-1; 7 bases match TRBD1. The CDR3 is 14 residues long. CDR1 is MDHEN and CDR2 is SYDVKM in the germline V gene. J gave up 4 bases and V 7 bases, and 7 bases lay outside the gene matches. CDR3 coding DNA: TGTGCCAGCACCAGACAGGGCCTGTACAATGAGCAGTTCTTC. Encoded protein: CASTRQGLYNEQFF.

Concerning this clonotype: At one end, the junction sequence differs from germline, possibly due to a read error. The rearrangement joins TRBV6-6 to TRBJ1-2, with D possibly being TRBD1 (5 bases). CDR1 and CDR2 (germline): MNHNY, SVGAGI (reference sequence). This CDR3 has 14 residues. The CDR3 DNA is TGTGCCAGCAGAAGGGACGAAACTAACTATGGCTACTCCTTC. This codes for CASRRDETNYGYSF.

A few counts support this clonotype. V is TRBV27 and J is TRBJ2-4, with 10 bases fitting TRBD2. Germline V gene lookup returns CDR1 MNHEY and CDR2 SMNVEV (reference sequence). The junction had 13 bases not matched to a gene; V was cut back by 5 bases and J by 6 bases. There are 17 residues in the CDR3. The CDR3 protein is CASSPQAGGDGGNIQYF. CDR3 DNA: TGTGCCAGCAGTCCGCAAGCGGGAGGGGACGGTGGAAACATTCAGTACTTC.

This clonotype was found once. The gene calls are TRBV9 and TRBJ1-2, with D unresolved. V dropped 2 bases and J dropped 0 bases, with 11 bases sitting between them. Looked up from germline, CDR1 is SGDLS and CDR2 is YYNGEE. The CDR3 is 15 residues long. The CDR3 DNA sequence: TGTGCCAGCAGCGTTGCAGAGTATTCTAACTATGGCTACACCTTC. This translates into CASSVAEYSNYGYTF.

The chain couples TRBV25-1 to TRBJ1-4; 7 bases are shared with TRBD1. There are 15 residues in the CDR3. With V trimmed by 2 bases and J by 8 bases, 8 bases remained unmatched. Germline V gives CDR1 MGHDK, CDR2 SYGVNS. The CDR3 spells CASSERGEGAEKLFF. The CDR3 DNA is TGTGCCAGCAGTGAAAGGGGGGAGGGGGCCGAAAAACTGTTTTTT.

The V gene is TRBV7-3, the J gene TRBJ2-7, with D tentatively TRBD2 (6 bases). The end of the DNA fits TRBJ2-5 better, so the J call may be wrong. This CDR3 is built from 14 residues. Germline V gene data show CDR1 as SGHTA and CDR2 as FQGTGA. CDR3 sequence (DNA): TGTGCCAGCAGCTTAATGGGGACTGAAGAGACCCAGTACTTC. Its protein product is CASSLMGTEETQYF.

The CDR3 DNA sequence: TGTGCCAGCATCGCCTTGACGGCTAACACTGAAGCTTTCTTT. Translating it yields CASIALTANTEAFF. The gene calls are TRBV12-3 or TRBV12-4 and TRBJ1-1; D call uncertain. The CDR3 spans 14 residues. Trimming left V 7 bases short and J 2 bases short, with 14 bases between.

CDR3 sequence: CSVEDPGESGANVLTF. The CDR3 DNA reads TGCAGCGTTGAAGATCCGGGGGAATCTGGGGCCAACGTCCTGACTTTC. The rearrangement uses TRBV29-1 and TRBJ2-6; D is possibly TRBD2 (6 bases). Germline V lookup: CDR1 SQVTM, CDR2 ANQGSEA. Trimming removed 0 bases at V and 1 base at J, with 10 bases between. This CDR3 has 16 residues.

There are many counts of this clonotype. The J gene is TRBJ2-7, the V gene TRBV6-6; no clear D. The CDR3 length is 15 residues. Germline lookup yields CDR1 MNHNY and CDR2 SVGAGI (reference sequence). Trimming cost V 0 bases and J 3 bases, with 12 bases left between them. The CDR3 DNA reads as TGTGCCAGCAGTTACTCGTTGCCTCGGCTCTACGAGCAGTACTTC. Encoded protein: CASSYSLPRLYEQYF.

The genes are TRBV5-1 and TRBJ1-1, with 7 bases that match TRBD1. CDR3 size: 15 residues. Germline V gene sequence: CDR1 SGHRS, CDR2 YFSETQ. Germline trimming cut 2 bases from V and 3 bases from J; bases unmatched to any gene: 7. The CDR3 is CASSFTQGVDTEAFF. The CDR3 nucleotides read TGCGCCAGCAGCTTCACCCAGGGGGTGGACACTGAAGCTTTCTTT. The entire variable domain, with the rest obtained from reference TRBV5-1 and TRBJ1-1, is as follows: KAGVTQTPRYLIKTRGQQVTLSCSPISGHRSVSWYQQTPGQGLQFLFEYFSETQRNKGNFPGRFSGRQFSNSRSEMNVSTLELGDSALYLCASSFTQGVDTEAFFGQGTRLTVV.

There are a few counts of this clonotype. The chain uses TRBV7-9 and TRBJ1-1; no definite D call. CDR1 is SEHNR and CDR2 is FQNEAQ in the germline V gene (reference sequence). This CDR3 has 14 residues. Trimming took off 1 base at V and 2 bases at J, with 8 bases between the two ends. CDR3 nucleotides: TGTGCCAGCAGCTTAGTTCGGAATAACACTGAAGCTTTCTTT. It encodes CASSLVRNNTEAFF.

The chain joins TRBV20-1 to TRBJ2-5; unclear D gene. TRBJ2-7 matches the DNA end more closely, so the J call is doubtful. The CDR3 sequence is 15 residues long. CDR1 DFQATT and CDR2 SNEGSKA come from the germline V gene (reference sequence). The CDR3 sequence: CSARDPRTASYEQYF. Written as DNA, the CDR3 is TGCAGTGCTAGAGATCCACGGACGGCTAGTTACGAGCAGTACTTC.

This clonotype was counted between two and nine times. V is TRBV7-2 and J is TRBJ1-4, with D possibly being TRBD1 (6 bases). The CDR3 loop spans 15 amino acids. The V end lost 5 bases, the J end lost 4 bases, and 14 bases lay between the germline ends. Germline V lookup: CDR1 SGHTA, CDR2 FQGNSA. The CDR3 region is CASSKGGGGNEKLFF. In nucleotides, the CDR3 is TGTGCCAGCAGCAAAGGGGGAGGTGGTAATGAAAAACTGTTTTTT. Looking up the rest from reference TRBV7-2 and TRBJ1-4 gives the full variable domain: GAGVSQSPSNKVTEKGKDVELRCDPISGHTALYWYRQSLGQGLEFLIYFQGNSAPDKSGLPSDRFSAERTGGSVSTLTIQRTQQEDSAVYLCASSKGGGGNEKLFFGSGTQLSVL.

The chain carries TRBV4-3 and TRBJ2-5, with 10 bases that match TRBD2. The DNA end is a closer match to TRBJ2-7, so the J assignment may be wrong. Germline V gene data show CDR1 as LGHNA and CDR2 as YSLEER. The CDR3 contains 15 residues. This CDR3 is CASSQESGRVYEQYF. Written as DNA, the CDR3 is TGCGCCAGCAGCCAAGAGAGCGGGAGGGTCTACGAGCAGTACTTC.

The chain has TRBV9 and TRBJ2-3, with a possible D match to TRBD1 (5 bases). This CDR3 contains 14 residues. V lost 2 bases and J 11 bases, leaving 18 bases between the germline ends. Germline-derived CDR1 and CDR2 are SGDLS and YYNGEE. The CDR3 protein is CASSVRTFTNMQYF. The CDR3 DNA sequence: TGTGCCAGCAGCGTGCGGACATTCACAAATATGCAGTATTTT.

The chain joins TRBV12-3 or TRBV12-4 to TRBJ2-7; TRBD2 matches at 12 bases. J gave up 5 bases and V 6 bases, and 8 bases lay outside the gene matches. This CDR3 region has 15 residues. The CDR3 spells CASSPELAGGHEQYF. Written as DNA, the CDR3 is TGTGCCAGCAGCCCTGAACTAGCGGGAGGCCACGAGCAGTACTTC.

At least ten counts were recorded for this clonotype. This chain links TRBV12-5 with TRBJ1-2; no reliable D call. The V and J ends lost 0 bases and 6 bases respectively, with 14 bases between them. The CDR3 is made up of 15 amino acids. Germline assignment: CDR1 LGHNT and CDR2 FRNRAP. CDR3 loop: CASGLVYRADDGYTF. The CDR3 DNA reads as TGTGCTAGTGGTTTGGTCTATCGGGCAGACGATGGCTACACCTTC.

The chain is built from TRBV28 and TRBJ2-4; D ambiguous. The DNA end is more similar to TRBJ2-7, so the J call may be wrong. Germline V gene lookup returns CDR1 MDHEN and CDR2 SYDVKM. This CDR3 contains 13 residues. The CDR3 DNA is TGTGCCAGCAGTAAAGAGGTTGGTTACGAGCAGTACTTC. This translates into CASSKEVGYEQYF.

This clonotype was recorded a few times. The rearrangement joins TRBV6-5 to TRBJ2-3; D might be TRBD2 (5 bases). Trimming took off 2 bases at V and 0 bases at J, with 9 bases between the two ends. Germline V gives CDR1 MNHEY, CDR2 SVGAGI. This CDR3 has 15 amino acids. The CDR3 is CASSYASGSTDTQYF. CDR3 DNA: TGTGCCAGCAGTTACGCCTCGGGGAGCACAGATACGCAGTATTTT.